The rows below give T cell receptor beta chains drawn from one sample of a study of T cells in Graves' hyperthyroidism and ophthalmopathy. Each CDR3 protein gets one entry after TCRdb re-called the multiplex PCR reads with MiXCR. This sample yields some 350,000 distinct CDR3 sequences, of which roughly 25% are seen a single time; around 79% belongs to the top ten. Sequencing used blood. The source of these receptors is a man aged 50 to 59 with Graves' hyperthyroidism. Both conserved end residues are trimmed from each CDR3. A D gene is named only where the DNA matches it firmly. Expanded clones are given a class, and other clones once, few, many or no size at all.

abundance: -; v_gene: TRBV29-1; d_gene: TRBD1; CDR3aa: SATDPGQAVEKLF
abundance: -; v_gene: TRBV5-1; d_gene: -; CDR3aa: ASSPPGEQF
abundance: -; v_gene: TRBV5-1; d_gene: -; CDR3aa: ASSLGTGRNEQF
abundance: few; v_gene: TRBV5-6; d_gene: -; CDR3aa: ASSLAVVEGTGELF
abundance: few; v_gene: TRBV5-1; d_gene: TRBD2; CDR3aa: ASSLRLANTDTQY
abundance: -; v_gene: TRBV29-1; d_gene: TRBD2; CDR3aa: SVLAGGPNEQF
abundance: few; v_gene: TRBV7-9; d_gene: -; CDR3aa: ASSFGQKNQPQH
abundance: few; v_gene: TRBV20-1; d_gene: TRBD2; CDR3aa: SARAASGRRETQY
abundance: -; v_gene: TRBV12-3/TRBV12-4; d_gene: -; CDR3aa: ASSPGGRRERETQY
abundance: -; v_gene: TRBV5-5; d_gene: -; CDR3aa: ASSLGGLQSRSPLH
abundance: -; v_gene: TRBV6-1; d_gene: TRBD1; CDR3aa: ASSSRRDSLVDEQF
abundance: many; v_gene: TRBV29-1; d_gene: -; CDR3aa: SVEAGAGKYGYT
abundance: -; v_gene: TRBV28; d_gene: -; CDR3aa: ASSPYGATVSNSPLH
abundance: many; v_gene: TRBV7-8; d_gene: -; CDR3aa: ASSLAESEVQY
abundance: -; v_gene: TRBV9; d_gene: -; CDR3aa: ASSGDGVSYEQY
abundance: few; v_gene: TRBV24-1; d_gene: -; CDR3aa: ATSDLRPGRTGELF
abundance: many; v_gene: TRBV29-1; d_gene: -; CDR3aa: SVVSGNLNTEAF
abundance: -; v_gene: TRBV19; d_gene: -; CDR3aa: ASGASPNSPLH
abundance: few; v_gene: TRBV2; d_gene: -; CDR3aa: ASSPPGDSVELF
abundance: few; v_gene: TRBV12-3/TRBV12-4; d_gene: TRBD1; CDR3aa: ASSPPGQGASDTQY
abundance: few; v_gene: TRBV11-3; d_gene: -; CDR3aa: ASSFQGASYEQY
abundance: -; v_gene: TRBV5-1; d_gene: -; CDR3aa: ASSLRAQETQY
abundance: -; v_gene: TRBV7-3; d_gene: TRBD2; CDR3aa: ASSLTFTSGFYNEQF
abundance: -; v_gene: TRBV5-5; d_gene: TRBD2; CDR3aa: ASSILAGVENEQF
abundance: -; v_gene: TRBV10-3; d_gene: TRBD1; CDR3aa: AISHDGTATEAF
abundance: -; v_gene: TRBV12-3/TRBV12-4; d_gene: -; CDR3aa: ASSSYNSKLRADTQY
abundance: few; v_gene: TRBV6-1; d_gene: -; CDR3aa: ASSEVSGNQPQH
abundance: once; v_gene: TRBV28; d_gene: -; CDR3aa: ASSPRERISYEQF
abundance: many; v_gene: TRBV7-6; d_gene: -; CDR3aa: ASSLYSRHGLEQY